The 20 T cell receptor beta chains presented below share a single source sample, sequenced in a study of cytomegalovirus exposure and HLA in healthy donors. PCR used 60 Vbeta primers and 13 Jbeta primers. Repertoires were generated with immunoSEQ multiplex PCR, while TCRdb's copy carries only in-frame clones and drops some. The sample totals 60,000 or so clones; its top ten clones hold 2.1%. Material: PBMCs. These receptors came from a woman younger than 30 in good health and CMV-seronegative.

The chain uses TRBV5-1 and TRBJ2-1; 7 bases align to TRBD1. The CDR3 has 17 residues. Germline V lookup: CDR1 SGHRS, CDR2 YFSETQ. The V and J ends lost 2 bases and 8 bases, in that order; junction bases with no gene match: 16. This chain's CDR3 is CASSFNASRQGVYEQFF. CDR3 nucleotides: TGCGCCAGCAGCTTTAACGCCTCCAGGCAGGGGGTCTATGAGCAGTTCTTC. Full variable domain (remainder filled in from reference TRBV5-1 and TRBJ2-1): KAGVTQTPRYLIKTRGQQVTLSCSPISGHRSVSWYQQTPGQGLQFLFEYFSETQRNKGNFPGRFSGRQFSNSRSEMNVSTLELGDSALYLCASSFNASRQGVYEQFFGPGTRLTVL.

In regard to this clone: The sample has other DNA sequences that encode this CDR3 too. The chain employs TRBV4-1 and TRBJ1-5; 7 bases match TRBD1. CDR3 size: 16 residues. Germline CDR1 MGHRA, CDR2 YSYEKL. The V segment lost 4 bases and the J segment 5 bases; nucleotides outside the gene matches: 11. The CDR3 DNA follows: TGCGCCAGCAGCCCTCGACAGGGCGACCGTTATCAGCCCCAGCATTTT. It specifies CASSPRQGDRYQPQHF.

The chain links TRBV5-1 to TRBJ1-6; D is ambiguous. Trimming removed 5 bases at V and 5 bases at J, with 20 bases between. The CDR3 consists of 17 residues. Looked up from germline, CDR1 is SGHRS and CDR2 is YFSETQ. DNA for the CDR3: TGCGCCAGCAGACAAGTTAATGAGGGCCATAATAATTCACCCCTCCACTTT. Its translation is CASRQVNEGHNNSPLHF.

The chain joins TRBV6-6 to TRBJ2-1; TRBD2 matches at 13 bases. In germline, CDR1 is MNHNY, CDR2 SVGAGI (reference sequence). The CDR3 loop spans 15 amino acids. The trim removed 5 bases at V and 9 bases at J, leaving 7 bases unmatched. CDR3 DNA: TGTGCCAGCAGTCCCAGGACTAGCGGGAGTAGTGAGCAGTTCTTC. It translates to CASSPRTSGSSEQFF.

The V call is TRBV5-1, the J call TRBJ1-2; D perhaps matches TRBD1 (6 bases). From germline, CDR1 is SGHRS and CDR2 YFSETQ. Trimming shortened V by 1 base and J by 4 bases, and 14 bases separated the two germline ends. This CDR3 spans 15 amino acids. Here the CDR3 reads CASSLWTDLGYGYTF. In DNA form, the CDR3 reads TGCGCCAGCAGCTTGTGGACAGATCTGGGCTATGGCTACACCTTC.

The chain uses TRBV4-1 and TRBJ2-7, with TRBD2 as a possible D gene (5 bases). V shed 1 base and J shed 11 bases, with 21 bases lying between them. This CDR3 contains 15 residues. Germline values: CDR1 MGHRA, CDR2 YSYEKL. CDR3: CASSQGTYNLERKYF. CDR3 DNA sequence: TGCGCCAGCAGCCAAGGGACTTATAATCTGGAGCGGAAGTACTTC.

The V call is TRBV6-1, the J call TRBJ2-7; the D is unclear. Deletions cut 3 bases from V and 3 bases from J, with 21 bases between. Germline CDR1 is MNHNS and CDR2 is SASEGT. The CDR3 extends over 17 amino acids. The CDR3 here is CASSDRTLLSAYYEQYF. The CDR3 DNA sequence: TGTGCCAGCAGTGACCGAACCCTCTTATCCGCGTACTACGAGCAGTACTTC.

CDR3: CSVLLANYGYTF. The CDR3 DNA is TGCAGCGTGCTGTTAGCTAACTATGGCTACACCTTC. The V call is TRBV29-1, the J call TRBJ1-2, with D unclear. Per germline, CDR1 SQVTM and CDR2 ANQGSEA. The CDR3 runs to 12 residues. V was cut by 6 bases and J by 0 bases, with 8 bases left in between.

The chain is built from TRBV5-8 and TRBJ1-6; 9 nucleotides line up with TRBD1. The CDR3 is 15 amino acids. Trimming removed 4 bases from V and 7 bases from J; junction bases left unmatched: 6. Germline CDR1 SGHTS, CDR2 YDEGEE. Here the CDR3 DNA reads TGTGCCAGCAGCGCGCGGACAGGGGAAAATTCACCCCTCCACTTT. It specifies CASSARTGENSPLHF.

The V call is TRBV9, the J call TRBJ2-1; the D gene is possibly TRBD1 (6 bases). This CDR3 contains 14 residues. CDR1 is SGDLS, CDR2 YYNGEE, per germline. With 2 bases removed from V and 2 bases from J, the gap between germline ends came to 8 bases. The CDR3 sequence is CASSVRGTYNEQFF. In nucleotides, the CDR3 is TGTGCCAGCAGCGTGAGGGGGACCTACAATGAGCAGTTCTTC.

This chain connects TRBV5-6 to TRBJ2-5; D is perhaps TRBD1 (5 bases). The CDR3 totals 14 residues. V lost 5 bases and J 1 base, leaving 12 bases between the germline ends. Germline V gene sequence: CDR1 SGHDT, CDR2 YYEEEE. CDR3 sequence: CASRYTGSQETQYF. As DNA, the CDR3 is TGTGCCAGCAGGTATACAGGTAGCCAAGAGACCCAGTACTTC.

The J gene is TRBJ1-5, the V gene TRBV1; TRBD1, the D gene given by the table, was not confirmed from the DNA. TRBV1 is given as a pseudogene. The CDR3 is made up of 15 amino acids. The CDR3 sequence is CTSSQYRGGVQPQHF. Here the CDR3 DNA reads TGCACCAGCAGCCAGTACAGGGGTGGTGTTCAGCCCCAGCATTTT.

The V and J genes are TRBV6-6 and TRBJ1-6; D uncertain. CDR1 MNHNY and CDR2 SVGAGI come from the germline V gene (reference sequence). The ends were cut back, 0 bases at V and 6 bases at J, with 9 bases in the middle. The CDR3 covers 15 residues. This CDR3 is CASSYSHSLNSPLHF. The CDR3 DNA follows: TGTGCCAGCAGTTACTCACACAGCCTTAATTCACCCCTCCACTTT.

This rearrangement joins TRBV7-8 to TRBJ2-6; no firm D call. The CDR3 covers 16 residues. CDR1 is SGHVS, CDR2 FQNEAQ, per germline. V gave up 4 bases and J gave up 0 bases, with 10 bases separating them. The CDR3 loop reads CASSSPYRSGANVLTF. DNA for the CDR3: TGTGCCAGCAGCTCCCCCTACCGCTCTGGGGCCAACGTCCTGACTTTC.

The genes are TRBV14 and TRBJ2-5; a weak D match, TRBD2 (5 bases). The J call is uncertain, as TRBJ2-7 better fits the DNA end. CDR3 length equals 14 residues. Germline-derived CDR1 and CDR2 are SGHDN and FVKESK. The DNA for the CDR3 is TGTGCCAGCAGCCAAACGGGGTCGCTACGCGAGCAGTACTTC. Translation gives CASSQTGSLREQYF.

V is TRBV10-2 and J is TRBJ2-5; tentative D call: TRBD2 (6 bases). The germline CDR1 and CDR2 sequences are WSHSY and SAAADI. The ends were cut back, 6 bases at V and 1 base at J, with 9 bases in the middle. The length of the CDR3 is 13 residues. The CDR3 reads CASRGDFQETQYF. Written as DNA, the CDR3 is TGCGCCAGCAGAGGGGACTTCCAAGAGACCCAGTACTTC.

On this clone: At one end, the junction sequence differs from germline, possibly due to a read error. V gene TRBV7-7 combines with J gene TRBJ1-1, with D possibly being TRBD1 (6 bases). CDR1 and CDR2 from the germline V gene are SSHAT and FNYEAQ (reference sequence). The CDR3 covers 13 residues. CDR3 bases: TGTGCTAGCAGCAGGGGTTTGAACACTGAAGCTTTCTTT. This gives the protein CASSRGLNTEAFF.

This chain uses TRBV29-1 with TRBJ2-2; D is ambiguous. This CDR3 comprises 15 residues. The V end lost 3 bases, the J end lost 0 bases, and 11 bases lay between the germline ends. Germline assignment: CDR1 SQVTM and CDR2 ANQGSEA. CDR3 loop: CSVEQAPANTGELFF. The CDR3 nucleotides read TGCAGCGTTGAGCAGGCGCCCGCGAACACCGGGGAGCTGTTTTTT.

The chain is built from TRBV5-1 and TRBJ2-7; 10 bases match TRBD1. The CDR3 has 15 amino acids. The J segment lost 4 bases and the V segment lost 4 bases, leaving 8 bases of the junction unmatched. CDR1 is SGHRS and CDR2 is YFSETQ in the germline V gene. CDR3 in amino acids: CASSILGGQGYEQYF. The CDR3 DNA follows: TGCGCCAGCAGCATCCTGGGGGGACAGGGGTACGAGCAGTACTTC. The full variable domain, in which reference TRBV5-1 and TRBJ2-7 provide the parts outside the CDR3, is KAGVTQTPRYLIKTRGQQVTLSCSPISGHRSVSWYQQTPGQGLQFLFEYFSETQRNKGNFPGRFSGRQFSNSRSEMNVSTLELGDSALYLCASSILGGQGYEQYFGPGTRLTVT.

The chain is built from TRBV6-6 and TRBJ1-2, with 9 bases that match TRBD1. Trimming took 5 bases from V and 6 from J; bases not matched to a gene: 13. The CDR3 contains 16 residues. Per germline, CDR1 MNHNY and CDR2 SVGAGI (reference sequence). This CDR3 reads CASSRNGDRDTNGYTF. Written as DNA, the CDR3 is TGTGCCAGCAGTCGGAACGGGGACAGGGATACAAATGGCTACACCTTC.